These 30 T cell receptor beta chains share one sample of origin, sequenced in a study of cytomegalovirus exposure and HLA in healthy donors. The PCR contained 60 Vbeta and 13 Jbeta primers. Clones were read by immunoSEQ multiplex PCR, and TCRdb kept only the in-frame ones, dropping some. Altogether more than 90,000 clones are present, less than 80% being singletons, with the ten largest covering 5.5% to 6%. The specimen was PBMCs. The origin of the receptors is a boy younger than 18 in good health and CMV-seropositive.

This clone occurred a few times. The rearrangement links TRBV6-5 to TRBJ2-5; perhaps TRBD1 as D (6 bases). Germline V gene sequence: CDR1 MNHEY, CDR2 SVGAGI. The CDR3 contains 15 residues. Trimming removed 0 bases at V and 4 bases at J, with 12 bases between. For the CDR3, the DNA is TGTGCCAGCAGTTACTCGGGGGCAATGGGAGAGACCCAGTACTTC. Its translation: CASSYSGAMGETQYF.

This clone was counted a single time. The V call is TRBV19, the J call TRBJ2-2, with D possibly TRBD1 on 5 matching bases. Germline lookup yields CDR1 LNHDA and CDR2 SQIVND (reference sequence). V lost 4 bases and J 3 bases, leaving 9 bases between the germline ends. The CDR3 has 14 residues. The CDR3 here is CASSTTDYTGELFF. The CDR3 region has the DNA TGTGCCAGTAGTACGACAGATTACACCGGGGAGCTGTTTTTT.

The rearrangement links TRBV5-1 to TRBJ2-1; 8 positions agree with TRBD1. J was trimmed by 2 bases and V by 4 bases; bases with no gene match: 5. Germline CDR1 is SGHRS and CDR2 is YFSETQ. CDR3 length: 15 residues. This CDR3 is CASSPDRAPYNEQFF. CDR3 nucleotides: TGCGCCAGCAGCCCGGACAGGGCCCCCTACAATGAGCAGTTCTTC.

The chain carries TRBV18 and TRBJ1-1; D is possibly TRBD1 (6 bases). Trimming took 3 bases from V and 11 from J, leaving 16 bases between them. CDR3 length: 13 residues. CDR1 and CDR2 from the germline V gene are KGHSH and LQKENI. The CDR3 nucleotides are TGTGCCAGCTCACCCCCCGGCACAGGGCTGGCTTTCTTT. It translates to CASSPPGTGLAFF.

This chain joins TRBV19 and TRBJ2-1; D is undetermined. The CDR3 has 16 amino acids. Germline lookup yields CDR1 LNHDA and CDR2 SQIVND (reference sequence). Trimming took off 0 bases at V and 1 base at J, with 10 bases between the two ends. The CDR3 DNA sequence: TGTGCCAGTAGTATAGACGGTAACCCTTCCTACAATGAGCAGTTCTTC. This sequence encodes CASSIDGNPSYNEQFF. The full variable domain, rest sourced from reference TRBV19 and TRBJ2-1, is DGGITQSPKYLFRKEGQNVTLSCEQNLNHDAMYWYRQDPGQGLRLIYYSQIVNDFQKGDIAEGYSVSREKKESFPLTVTSAQKNPTAFYLCASSIDGNPSYNEQFFGPGTRLTVL.

This chain links TRBV27 with TRBJ2-5, with D possibly TRBD1 on 5 matching bases. Germline CDR1 reads MNHEY; CDR2 reads SMNVEV (reference sequence). The CDR3 contains 15 residues. V shed 6 bases and J shed 0 bases, with 14 bases lying between them. The CDR3 sequence is CASRELGAYQETQYF. CDR3 nucleotide sequence: TGTGCCAGCAGGGAGCTTGGGGCGTACCAAGAGACCCAGTACTTC.

The V and J genes are TRBV4-2 and TRBJ2-1; TRBD2 matches at 10 bases. The ends lost 1 base at V and 8 bases at J; junction bases unmatched: 11. The CDR3 is 17 residues long. Germline V lookup: CDR1 LGHNA, CDR2 YNFKEQ. The DNA for the CDR3 is TGTGCCAGCAGCCAAGGTAGCGGGAGGCCGCCGGGGGATGAGCAGTTCTTC. It codes for CASSQGSGRPPGDEQFF.

The V call is TRBV27, the J call TRBJ2-1, with D possibly TRBD2 on 7 matching bases. The V gene lost 8 bases and the J gene lost 4 bases, with 18 bases spanning the gap. Germline values: CDR1 MNHEY, CDR2 SMNVEV (reference sequence). CDR3 length equals 15 residues. For the CDR3, the DNA is TGTGCCAGCCACCCTCGGGCGGGGGCTTACAATGAGCAGTTCTTC. Translation: CASHPRAGAYNEQFF.

V gene TRBV7-9 combines with J gene TRBJ2-1; TRBD2 is a possible D gene (6 bases). This CDR3 contains 15 residues. V lost 4 bases, J lost 4 bases, and 14 bases lay in between. The germline V gene encodes CDR1 SEHNR and CDR2 FQNEAQ (reference sequence). For the CDR3, the DNA is TGTGCCAGCAGCTCCACGCTTGCGGGGTACAATGAGCAGTTCTTC. The encoded protein is CASSSTLAGYNEQFF.

This clone was recorded a few times. The rearrangement uses TRBV6-5 and TRBJ2-2, with 10 bases lining up with TRBD1. This CDR3 region has 15 residues. Germline lookup yields CDR1 MNHEY and CDR2 SVGAGI. With 5 bases clipped from V and 7 bases from J, the junction kept 7 bases outside the gene matches. This CDR3 reads CASSPDRGLGGELFF. CDR3 coding DNA: TGTGCCAGCAGTCCAGACAGGGGGCTAGGCGGGGAGCTGTTTTTT.

This chain uses TRBV9 with TRBJ2-2; 9 nucleotides line up with TRBD1. The CDR3 contains 16 residues. V trimming: 3 bases; J trimming: 3 bases; junction bases outside the gene matches: 6. Germline-derived CDR1 and CDR2 are SGDLS and YYNGEE. Here the CDR3 reads CASSARQGGYTGELFF. CDR3 bases: TGTGCCAGCAGCGCCCGACAGGGGGGGTACACCGGGGAGCTGTTTTTT.

This clone occurred once. CDR3 bases: TGTGCCAGCAGTGAAGCTACAGGGACAGTTAATTCACCCCTCCACTTT. Protein sequence: CASSEATGTVNSPLHF. V and J are TRBV2 and TRBJ1-6, with 7 bases fitting TRBD1. The germline V gene encodes CDR1 SNHLY and CDR2 FYNNEI. J lost 6 bases, V lost 0 bases, and 5 bases had no gene match. This CDR3 has 16 residues. Full variable domain (outside the CDR3, taken from reference TRBV2 and TRBJ1-6): EPEVTQTPSHQVTQMGQEVILRCVPISNHLYFYWYRQILGQKVEFLVSFYNNEISEKSEIFDDQFSVERPDGSNFTLKIRSTKLEDSAMYFCASSEATGTVNSPLHFGNGTRLTVT.

The genes are TRBV12-5 and TRBJ1-1; tentative D call: TRBD1 (5 bases). The CDR3 length is 14 residues. V dropped 5 bases and J dropped 5 bases, with 15 bases sitting between them. Germline lookup yields CDR1 LGHNT and CDR2 FRNRAP. DNA of the CDR3: TGTGCTAGTGGTCCGGAGGGGATGGGAACTGAAGCTTTCTTT. This translates into CASGPEGMGTEAFF.

This clone was observed a few times. The chain carries TRBV6-6 and TRBJ2-2; possibly TRBD2 for D (6 bases). Per germline, CDR1 MNHNY and CDR2 SVGAGI (reference sequence). This CDR3 has 16 residues. Trimming stripped 3 bases from V and 4 bases from J, with 15 bases between. The CDR3 bases are TGTGCCAGCAGTTATTCCCGGGGAGGAGGCACCGGGGAGCTGTTTTTT. It yields the protein CASSYSRGGGTGELFF.

The chain's CDR3 is CASSGQGSYNEQFF. Here the CDR3 DNA reads TGTGCCAGCAGTGGACAGGGGTCCTACAATGAGCAGTTCTTC. The rearrangement links TRBV6-1 to TRBJ2-1, with 8 bases fitting TRBD1. The junction had 0 bases not matched to a gene; V was cut back by 4 bases and J by 1 base. This CDR3 contains 14 residues. Per germline, CDR1 MNHNS and CDR2 SASEGT.

The V call is TRBV2, the J call TRBJ2-6; TRBD1 might be the D (6 bases). Germline CDR1 reads SNHLY; CDR2 reads FYNNEI. The ends were cut back, 1 base at V and 0 bases at J, with 10 bases in the middle. The CDR3 has 17 residues. The CDR3 nucleotides are TGTGCCAGCAGTGAAGACAGGGCAAGCTCTGGGGCCAACGTCCTGACTTTC. Amino acid sequence: CASSEDRASSGANVLTF.

The chain uses TRBV7-8 and TRBJ2-1; 8 bases match TRBD2. The J segment lost 5 bases and the V segment lost 5 bases, leaving 14 bases of the junction unmatched. Per the germline V gene, CDR1 is SGHVS and CDR2 is FQNEAQ. The CDR3 length is 17 residues. The CDR3 bases are TGTGCCAGCAGCCCTCCCGGAGCGGGGGTATTGAACAATGAGCAGTTCTTC. Protein product: CASSPPGAGVLNNEQFF.

The rearrangement links TRBV6-5 to TRBJ2-7, with D perhaps TRBD1 (6 bases). The V gene's germline CDR1 is MNHEY and CDR2 SVGAGI. CDR3 length: 14 residues. Trimming shortened V by 11 bases and J by 0 bases, and 17 bases separated the two germline ends. CDR3 sequence (DNA): TGTGCCTGCTCTCCCGGGACATTCTCCTACGAGCAGTACTTC. Residues: CACSPGTFSYEQYF.

The chain combines TRBV29-1 with TRBJ1-1, with D maybe TRBD1 (6 bases). The V gene lost 4 bases and the J gene lost 6 bases, with 18 bases spanning the gap. This CDR3 contains 14 residues. CDR1 and CDR2 (germline): SQVTM, ANQGSEA. CDR3 coding DNA: TGCAGCGTTGTAGGGGAAGGGGGTACGGCTGAAGCTTTCTTT. Its translation is CSVVGEGGTAEAFF.

This clone has more than one count but fewer than ten. J is TRBJ1-1 and V is TRBV19, with 7 bases aligning to TRBD1. V shed 10 bases, J shed 0 bases, and the junction held 5 bases outside the gene matches. Germline V CDR1 and CDR2: LNHDA, SQIVND (reference sequence). The CDR3 runs 13 residues. CDR3 sequence reads: CATEGQVNTEAFF. The CDR3, as DNA: TGTGCCACCGAAGGACAGGTGAACACTGAAGCTTTCTTT.

The rearrangement joins TRBV4-1 to TRBJ2-7; the match to TRBD1 covers 11 bases. The CDR3 is made up of 15 amino acids. Germline V gene data show CDR1 as MGHRA and CDR2 as YSYEKL. J was trimmed by 3 bases and V by 4 bases; bases with no gene match: 5. The CDR3 is CASSPSGTGGYEQYF. CDR3 nucleotide sequence: TGCGCCAGCAGCCCTTCCGGGACAGGGGGCTACGAGCAGTACTTC.

This clone occurred a few times. The gene calls are TRBV5-8 and TRBJ2-3, with D possibly matching TRBD2 (5 bases). The V gene's germline CDR1 is SGHTS and CDR2 YDEGEE. The CDR3 has 15 residues. The V gene lost 0 bases and the J gene lost 3 bases, with 11 bases spanning the gap. The CDR3 region has the DNA TGTGCCAGCAGCTTGGGAATAGCGTCAACAGATACGCAGTATTTT. The encoded protein is CASSLGIASTDTQYF.

There are a few counts of this clone. The chain couples TRBV5-5 to TRBJ2-5; D remains ambiguous. CDR1 SGHKS and CDR2 YYEKEE come from the germline V gene (reference sequence). V lost 0 bases, J lost 3 bases, and 6 bases lay in between. The CDR3 consists of 13 residues. The CDR3: CASSLARKETQYF. The CDR3 DNA reads as TGTGCCAGCAGCTTGGCCAGGAAAGAGACCCAGTACTTC. The full variable domain, rest sourced from reference TRBV5-5 and TRBJ2-5, is DAGVTQSPTHLIKTRGQQVTLRCSPISGHKSVSWYQQVLGQGPQFIFQYYEKEERGRGNFPDRFSARQFPNYSSELNVNALLLGDSALYLCASSLARKETQYFGPGTRLLVL.

The CDR3 spells CASSFLTGDIQYF. DNA of the CDR3: TGTGCCAGCAGCTTTTTAACAGGTGACATTCAGTACTTC. The chain employs TRBV5-5 and TRBJ2-4; the D gene is possibly TRBD1 (5 bases). The V and J ends lost 2 bases and 8 bases respectively, with 11 bases between them. CDR1 and CDR2 (germline): SGHKS, YYEKEE (reference sequence). The CDR3 covers 13 residues.

J is TRBJ2-7 and V is TRBV4-1, with 16 bases matching TRBD2. The CDR3 has 17 residues. V was clipped by 6 bases and J by 4 bases; unmatched bases: 9. Germline V gives CDR1 MGHRA, CDR2 YSYEKL. This CDR3 is CASSTGTSGGAFYEQYF. CDR3 DNA: TGCGCCAGCAGTACCGGGACTAGCGGGGGGGCCTTTTACGAGCAGTACTTC.

This clone was seen only a few times. Germline is not matched at one junction end, which may reflect a read error. J is TRBJ1-5 and V is TRBV6-6; 7 nucleotides agree with TRBD1. Germline CDR1 reads MNHNY; CDR2 reads SVGAGI (reference sequence). The CDR3 spans 15 residues. DNA of the CDR3: TGTGCCGCCACAGGGGCTCTCTTTAGCAATCAGCCCCAGAATTTT. This gives the protein CAATGALFSNQPQNF.

This clone was seen more than once but under ten times. The chain recombines TRBV7-2 with TRBJ1-5, with D perhaps matching TRBD1 (6 bases). Trimming stripped 3 bases from V and 6 bases from J, with 12 bases between. The V gene's germline CDR1 is SGHTA and CDR2 FQGNSA. CDR3 length: 14 residues. CDR3 DNA sequence: TGTGCCAGCAGCTTCCAGGGGAATCGTCAGCCCCAGCATTTT. This gives the protein CASSFQGNRQPQHF.

J is TRBJ2-3 and V is TRBV5-4; TRBD2 might be the D (6 bases). Per germline, CDR1 SGHNT and CDR2 YYREEE (reference sequence). The CDR3 sequence is 13 residues long. V lost 3 bases and J lost 4, with 9 bases in between. CDR3 coding DNA: TGTGCCAGCAGCTGGAGGGGAGCAGATACGCAGTATTTT. It yields the protein CASSWRGADTQYF.

Comments on this clone: The junction departs from the called germline gene at one end, perhaps through a read error. The chain recombines TRBV7-7 with TRBJ2-5; a weak D match, TRBD2 (6 bases). This CDR3 has 14 residues. Germline CDR1 is SSHAT and CDR2 is FNYEAQ (reference sequence). In nucleotides, the CDR3 is TGTGCTAGCAGCTTAAGAGGAGGGCTGGAGACCCAGTACTTC. It specifies CASSLRGGLETQYF.

The chain carries TRBV5-4 and TRBJ1-2; D is unclear. Trimming left V 0 bases short and J 0 bases short, with 12 bases between. Germline CDR1 and CDR2: SGHNT and YYREEE (reference sequence). The length of the CDR3 is 16 residues. The DNA for the CDR3 is TGTGCCAGCAGCTTGGGCGCGCGGAACTCTAACTATGGCTACACCTTC. Protein sequence: CASSLGARNSNYGYTF. The full variable domain, rest sourced from reference TRBV5-4 and TRBJ1-2, is ETGVTQSPTHLIKTRGQQVTLRCSSQSGHNTVSWYQQALGQGPQFIFQYYREEENGRGNFPPRFSGLQFPNYSSELNVNALELDDSALYLCASSLGARNSNYGYTFGSGTRLTVV.